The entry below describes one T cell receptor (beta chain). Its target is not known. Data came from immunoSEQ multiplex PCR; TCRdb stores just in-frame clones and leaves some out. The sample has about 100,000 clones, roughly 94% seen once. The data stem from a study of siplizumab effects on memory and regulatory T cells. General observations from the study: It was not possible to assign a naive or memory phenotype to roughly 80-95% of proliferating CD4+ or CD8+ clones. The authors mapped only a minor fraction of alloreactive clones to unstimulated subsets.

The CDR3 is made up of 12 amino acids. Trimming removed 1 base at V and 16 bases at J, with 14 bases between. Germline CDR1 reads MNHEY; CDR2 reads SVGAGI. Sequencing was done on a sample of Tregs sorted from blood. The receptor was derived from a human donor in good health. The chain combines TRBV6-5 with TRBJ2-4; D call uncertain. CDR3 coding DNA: TGTGCCAGCAGTTACTACCTCGGACGGCCCTACTTC. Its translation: CASSYYLGRPYF.